A selection of T cell receptor beta chains follows, all from one sample in a study of cytomegalovirus exposure and HLA in healthy donors. Profiled with immunoSEQ multiplex PCR; TCRdb holds only in-frame clones, not every one. The sample shows over 130,000 clones, 50% to 75% of them seen only once. Sequences were obtained from PBMCs. The source of these receptors is a woman aged 55-70 years in good health and CMV-seropositive. The CDR3 runs from the conserved cysteine through the conserved F or W. Fields, in order: V gene, clone size, CDR3 protein. A clone size is listed for some rows: how often the clone was seen (once, few, many), or a class if it is expanded.

TRBV4-3 NA CASSQKTGSLPYF
TRBV4-1 once CASSQDGLAGNEQFF
TRBV7-8 NA CASSSVAPDNEQFF
TRBV4-2 few CAGSQVWDSQETQYF
TRBV28 once CASSGTSGLYLPYEQYF
TRBV5-1 NA CASSLTGGNYGYTF
TRBV5-1 NA CASSLAASVADTQYF
TRBV28 NA CASRRFFGANTEAFF
TRBV18 NA CASSPPLASGATDTQYF
TRBV4-2 NA CASSQGVNYGYTF
TRBV28 NA CASSSGGGPHEQYF
TRBV2 NA CASSVNRGDTQYF
TRBV9 NA CASSVEAHLSAGRTGELFF
TRBV10-3 NA CAIREREGLPRGTGELFF
TRBV6-6 few CASIPGQGGNEQFF
TRBV5-1 NA CASSTGGGSGCGYTF
TRBV7-2 NA CASSLAGQGFGYTF
TRBV7-6 NA CASSQLQGASGEQYF
TRBV5-1 NA CASSPSTLAGAYNEQFF
TRBV7-9 few CASSGTGVSSYNEQFF
TRBV23-1 NA CASSQSHCADNEQFF
TRBV5-1 NA CASSLVGLAGSDTQYF
TRBV5-1 few CASRPPRGEETQYF
TRBV28 few CASRVSLDPGGNEQFF
TRBV7-9 NA CASSTGQGEGQPQHF
TRBV5-1 NA CASSLGSDYGYTF
TRBV10-3 few CAISQTGPAEGYTF
TRBV10-2 NA CASSEISLAKNIQYF
TRBV9 NA CASSMRQLTGANVLTF
TRBV7-2 NA CASSLQGVGTEAFF
TRBV10-3 NA CAITGDPTGELFF
TRBV11-3 NA CASSLEPSSYNEQFF
TRBV7-8 NA CASSLNQDNEQFF
TRBV10-1 NA CASSESLQGKNIQYF
TRBV27 NA CASTRTGGYEKLFF
TRBV29-1 few CSVETSTDTQYF
TRBV5-8 once CASSGVATGEETQYF
TRBV10-2 few CASSVTGNQPQHF
TRBV7-8 NA CASSSPTGGTEAFF
TRBV5-1 NA CASSSGTSVDNEQFF
TRBV29-1 NA CSVERGTGGANTQYF
TRBV28 NA CASSFSGSSYEQYF
TRBV7-9 few CASSLEGLNTEAFF
TRBV6-6 NA CASSYPGQAQVGYTF
TRBV5-1 NA CASNPDGSKDTQYF
TRBV4-3 NA CASSQEWGQVYNQPQHF
TRBV28 NA CASSSLPQGKWETQYF
TRBV5-1 NA CASSEQGSEKLFF
TRBV7-3 NA CASSPKGLAGGSDTQYF